These 32 T cell receptor beta chains originate from one sample sequenced in a study of CD8 T cells in ankylosing spondylitis. A single record per CDR3 protein comes from TCRdb applying MiXCR to the 5' RACE reads. The sample carries 150,000 or so distinct CDR3 sequences, about 18% recorded once. Sequencing was carried out using blood, either unsorted or a sorted T cell fraction (not recorded which). These TCRs come from a male donor with ankylosing spondylitis or in good health (not recorded which).

The chain uses TRBV2 and TRBJ1-2; a weak D match, TRBD1 (5 bases). The CDR3 extends over 12 amino acids. V was cut by 6 bases and J by 8 bases, with 13 bases left in between. Germline CDR1 reads SNHLY; CDR2 reads FYNNEI. CDR3: CASSSRGRGYTF. The CDR3 DNA reads TGTGCCAGCAGCAGTAGGGGAAGAGGCTACACCTTC.

For this clonotype: A read error may explain this, as a much larger clone is one base away. The CDR3 DNA sequence: TGCAGTGCTAGAGATCCCCCAGCTACGCAGTATTTT. Translation gives CSARDPPATQYF. This chain connects TRBV20-1 to TRBJ2-3; D is ambiguous. This CDR3 has 12 residues. Germline V gives CDR1 DFQATT, CDR2 SNEGSKA (reference sequence). V shed 0 bases and J shed 8 bases, with 9 bases lying between them.

In this sample, this clonotype turned up a few times. V gene TRBV29-1 combines with J gene TRBJ2-1; 8 nucleotides match TRBD2. The CDR3 length is 15 residues. V trimming: 1 base; J trimming: 6 bases; junction bases outside the gene matches: 8. Germline CDR1 SQVTM, CDR2 ANQGSEA. For the CDR3, the DNA is TGCAGCGTTGAAGCTACGGGAGGGCCAGGCAATGAGCAGTTCTTC. Its protein product is CSVEATGGPGNEQFF.

The J gene is TRBJ1-3, the V gene TRBV3-1, with D possibly TRBD1 on 6 matching bases. Trimming left V 3 bases short and J 6 bases short, with 12 bases between. The CDR3 runs to 14 residues. In germline, CDR1 is LGHDT, CDR2 YNNKEL (reference sequence). Here the CDR3 DNA reads TGTGCCAGCAGCCATCGTGGGGGGCCAAACACCATATATTTT. As protein: CASSHRGGPNTIYF.

This clonotype occurred many times. The rearrangement joins TRBV15 to TRBJ2-1, with D maybe TRBD2 (5 bases). The germline V gene encodes CDR1 LNHNV and CDR2 YYDKDF (reference sequence). CDR3 length equals 17 residues. V was shortened by 0 bases and J by 7 bases, with 19 bases between the two germline ends. CDR3 in amino acids: CATSRDLRRSMGNEQFF. CDR3 in DNA: TGTGCCACCAGCAGAGATCTCCGGAGGAGTATGGGAAATGAGCAGTTCTTC.

This clonotype has a count of ten or more. The chain carries TRBV24-1 and TRBJ2-3, with D perhaps given as TRBD1 or TRBD2 (5 bases each). Per the germline V gene, CDR1 is KGHDR and CDR2 is SFDVKD. The CDR3 has 16 residues. Trimming left V 3 bases short and J 0 bases short, with 12 bases between. The CDR3 spells CATSDLPGRSTDTQYF. CDR3 DNA: TGTGCCACCAGTGATCTACCGGGACGGAGCACAGATACGCAGTATTTT.

The table lists this clonotype with many counts. V gene TRBV20-1 combines with J gene TRBJ2-1, with 14 bases that match TRBD2. This CDR3 has 13 residues. The V and J ends lost 5 bases and 9 bases, in that order; junction bases with no gene match: 3. Germline CDR1 is DFQATT and CDR2 is SNEGSKA (reference sequence). The CDR3 region is CSAGTSGSVEQFF. The CDR3, as DNA: TGCAGTGCTGGGACTAGCGGGAGTGTTGAGCAGTTCTTC.

This clonotype occurred many times. This chain connects TRBV20-1 to TRBJ1-5; the D gene is possibly TRBD1 (6 bases). The ends were cut back, 5 bases at V and 2 bases at J, with 16 bases in the middle. Germline CDR1 DFQATT, CDR2 SNEGSKA (reference sequence). This CDR3 is built from 15 residues. CDR3 DNA sequence: TGCAGTGCTCATCAGACAGGTGGGCGCAATCAGCCCCAGCATTTT. Protein product: CSAHQTGGRNQPQHF.

The gene calls are TRBV20-1 and TRBJ1-5; tentative D call: TRBD1 (5 bases). The CDR3 covers 12 residues. The germline gives CDR1 DFQATT, CDR2 SNEGSKA (reference sequence). The V and J ends lost 5 bases and 0 bases respectively, with 5 bases between them. This CDR3 reads CSAGGSNQPQHF. The CDR3 DNA follows: TGCAGTGCTGGGGGTAGCAATCAGCCCCAGCATTTT.

This clonotype has just one count. The V and J genes are TRBV20-1 and TRBJ2-2, with D unresolved. Trimming took 6 bases from V and 3 from J, leaving 5 bases between them. This CDR3 comprises 11 residues. Germline V gives CDR1 DFQATT, CDR2 SNEGSKA (reference sequence). CDR3 loop: CSAKYTGELFF. The CDR3 region has the DNA TGCAGTGCGAAGTACACCGGGGAGCTGTTTTTT.

The chain employs TRBV29-1 and TRBJ2-7; possibly TRBD1 or TRBD2 for D (5 bases each). V was cut by 2 bases and J by 4 bases, with 9 bases left in between. This CDR3 contains 12 residues. Germline CDR1 is SQVTM and CDR2 is ANQGSEA. The DNA for the CDR3 is TGCAGCGTTGAACGAGGGGCTTACGAGCAGTACTTC. It codes for CSVERGAYEQYF.

This clonotype occurred many times. The chain carries TRBV5-1 and TRBJ2-5; perhaps TRBD1 as D (6 bases). Per the germline V gene, CDR1 is SGHRS and CDR2 is YFSETQ. The CDR3 contains 15 residues. The V end lost 0 bases, the J end lost 5 bases, and 14 bases lay between the germline ends. The CDR3 sequence: CASSLDGTPTETQYF. In DNA form, the CDR3 reads TGCGCCAGCAGCTTGGACGGGACACCGACGGAGACCCAGTACTTC. The complete variable domain, with remaining parts taken from reference TRBV5-1 and TRBJ2-5, reads KAGVTQTPRYLIKTRGQQVTLSCSPISGHRSVSWYQQTPGQGLQFLFEYFSETQRNKGNFPGRFSGRQFSNSRSEMNVSTLELGDSALYLCASSLDGTPTETQYFGPGTRLLVL.

This clonotype was counted a few times. The genes are TRBV5-4 and TRBJ2-5, with 8 bases identical to TRBD1. This CDR3 comprises 16 residues. The germline V gene has CDR1 SGHNT and CDR2 YYREEE (reference sequence). Germline trimming cut 1 base from V and 4 bases from J; bases unmatched to any gene: 9. The CDR3 region is CASSLIGQGRGETQYF. In DNA form, the CDR3 reads TGTGCCAGCAGCTTGATTGGACAGGGACGTGGAGAGACCCAGTACTTC.

This clonotype has a count of ten or more. The CDR3 is CSAPRGSATGELFF. The CDR3 DNA sequence: TGCAGTGCTCCGAGGGGGTCGGCAACCGGGGAGCTGTTTTTT. V is TRBV20-1 and J is TRBJ2-2; possible D gene TRBD1, 6 bases. The length of the CDR3 is 14 residues. V lost 5 bases and J lost 5, with 15 bases in between. Germline V gives CDR1 DFQATT, CDR2 SNEGSKA (reference sequence).

This clonotype has just a few counts. The gene calls are TRBV3-1 and TRBJ2-7; perhaps D is TRBD1 or TRBD2 (5 bases each). Germline-derived CDR1 and CDR2 are LGHDT and YNNKEL (reference sequence). The CDR3 contains 13 residues. V lost 0 bases and J lost 13, with 16 bases in between. The CDR3 region is CASSQDGGRQSYF. The CDR3 DNA sequence: TGTGCCAGCAGCCAAGATGGAGGCCGACAGAGCTACTTC.

There are many counts of this clonotype. The chain employs TRBV12-3 or TRBV12-4 and TRBJ1-6; 8 bases line up with TRBD1. Germline trimming cut 6 bases from V and 14 bases from J; bases unmatched to any gene: 6. The CDR3 is made up of 12 amino acids. In DNA, the CDR3 is TGTGCCAGCAGCTATGGACAGGGAGCCCTCCACTTT. It yields the protein CASSYGQGALHF.

The gene calls are TRBV12-3 or TRBV12-4 and TRBJ2-5; 8 positions agree with TRBD1. This CDR3 comprises 14 residues. V shed 6 bases and J 0 bases; nucleotides not matched to a gene: 3. CDR3: CASSGTGNQETQYF. Written as DNA, the CDR3 is TGTGCCAGCAGCGGGACAGGCAACCAAGAGACCCAGTACTTC.

Ten or more counts support this clonotype. The chain recombines TRBV5-1 with TRBJ2-3; the D is unclear. Germline assignment: CDR1 SGHRS and CDR2 YFSETQ. CDR3 length: 13 amino acids. The V end was cut by 4 bases, the J end by 3 bases, with 9 bases between. CDR3 loop: CASSPLSTDTQYF. The CDR3 bases are TGCGCCAGCAGCCCGCTATCTACAGATACGCAGTATTTT.

This clonotype was counted at least ten times. The chain combines TRBV5-1 with TRBJ2-3; 7 bases match TRBD2. V was clipped by 4 bases and J by 4 bases; unmatched bases: 3. The CDR3 totals 13 residues. Germline CDR1 is SGHRS and CDR2 is YFSETQ. The CDR3: CASSLAGADTQYF. CDR3 sequence (DNA): TGCGCCAGCAGCCTGGCGGGGGCAGATACGCAGTATTTT. The variable domain in full, completed from reference TRBV5-1 and TRBJ2-3, reads KAGVTQTPRYLIKTRGQQVTLSCSPISGHRSVSWYQQTPGQGLQFLFEYFSETQRNKGNFPGRFSGRQFSNSRSEMNVSTLELGDSALYLCASSLAGADTQYFGPGTRLTVL.

This clonotype was seen many times. The chain carries TRBV5-1 and TRBJ1-1; 7 bases match TRBD1. The ends lost 4 bases at V and 0 bases at J; junction bases unmatched: 6. The length of the CDR3 is 15 residues. Germline CDR1 SGHRS, CDR2 YFSETQ. This CDR3 is CASSLRGILNTEAFF. CDR3 sequence (DNA): TGCGCCAGCAGCCTCAGGGGGATCCTGAACACTGAAGCTTTCTTT.

The count of this clonotype is one. The chain couples TRBV5-4 to TRBJ2-2; maybe TRBD2 (6 bases). In germline, CDR1 is SGHNT, CDR2 YYREEE (reference sequence). CDR3 size: 15 residues. Trimming pared 2 bases from V and 5 bases from J, leaving 13 bases between. The CDR3: CASSFLGGGTGELFF. The CDR3 region has the DNA TGTGCCAGCAGCTTTTTAGGTGGAGGGACCGGGGAGCTGTTTTTT.

This clonotype appeared once. This chain uses TRBV7-3 with TRBJ2-7; the match to TRBD2 covers 13 bases. The trim removed 0 bases at V and 10 bases at J, leaving 3 bases unmatched. CDR3 length: 14 residues. Germline V lookup: CDR1 SGHTA, CDR2 FQGTGA. Written as DNA, the CDR3 is TGTGCCAGCAGCTTAACCGGGACTAGCGGGAATCAGTACTTC. It translates to CASSLTGTSGNQYF.

This clonotype occurred a few times. This rearrangement joins TRBV12-3 or TRBV12-4 to TRBJ1-1, with 7 nucleotides matching TRBD1. The CDR3 has 15 residues. V lost 6 bases to trimming and J lost 1 base; unmatched junction nucleotides: 8. DNA of the CDR3: TGTGCCAGCAGGGGTCAGACAGGGTCGAACACTGAAGCTTTCTTT. This gives the protein CASRGQTGSNTEAFF.

The rearrangement uses TRBV20-1 and TRBJ2-5, with 10 bases that match TRBD2. The CDR3 covers 14 residues. V trimming: 1 base; J trimming: 7 bases; junction bases outside the gene matches: 6. Looked up from germline, CDR1 is DFQATT and CDR2 is SNEGSKA (reference sequence). CDR3 bases: TGCAGTGCTAGAGGGTCTAGCGGGAGTTGGACCCAGTACTTC. This translates into CSARGSSGSWTQYF.

Ten or more counts support this clonotype. J is TRBJ2-2 and V is TRBV12-3 or TRBV12-4; no firm D call. CDR3 length: 16 residues. Between the trimmed V and J ends, which lost 6 bases and 1 base, there was a span of 15 bases. CDR3 coding DNA: TGTGCCAGCAGCCTCCTGCCAACCTTGAACACCGGGGAGCTGTTTTTT. Its translation is CASSLLPTLNTGELFF.

The chain joins TRBV28 to TRBJ2-1; 9 positions match TRBD1. V lost 5 bases and J lost 8; bases outside the gene matches: 10. The V gene's germline CDR1 is MDHEN and CDR2 SYDVKM. There are 15 residues in the CDR3. CDR3 sequence (DNA): TGTGCCAGCAGTCGAGGACAGGGGTGGTCCCATGAGCAGTTCTTC. It yields the protein CASSRGQGWSHEQFF.

Many counts were recorded for this clonotype. The gene calls are TRBV5-1 and TRBJ2-5; weak D call: TRBD1 (6 bases). CDR1 is SGHRS, CDR2 YFSETQ, per germline. CDR3 length: 15 residues. V shed 0 bases and J shed 0 bases, with 9 bases lying between them. The chain's CDR3 is CASSLEQGNQETQYF. In nucleotides, the CDR3 is TGCGCCAGCAGCTTGGAACAGGGAAACCAAGAGACCCAGTACTTC.

This clonotype has only a few counts. The V gene is TRBV7-2, the J gene TRBJ2-7; the match to TRBD2 covers 9 bases. CDR3 length equals 15 residues. The junction had 7 bases not matched to a gene; V was cut back by 5 bases and J by 2 bases. Germline CDR1 and CDR2: SGHTA and FQGNSA. CDR3 nucleotide sequence: TGTGCCAGCAGCAGCGATAGCGGGAGAACCTACGAGCAGTACTTC. Amino acids: CASSSDSGRTYEQYF.

Ten or more counts support this clonotype. The chain combines TRBV5-1 with TRBJ2-7; no firm D call. This CDR3 spans 14 amino acids. Germline-derived CDR1 and CDR2 are SGHRS and YFSETQ. Trimming removed 3 bases from V and 0 bases from J, with 10 bases in between. CDR3: CASSSSGFSYEQYF. CDR3 DNA sequence: TGCGCCAGCAGCTCTTCCGGGTTCTCCTACGAGCAGTACTTC. Filled out from reference TRBV5-1 and TRBJ2-7, the complete variable domain reads KAGVTQTPRYLIKTRGQQVTLSCSPISGHRSVSWYQQTPGQGLQFLFEYFSETQRNKGNFPGRFSGRQFSNSRSEMNVSTLELGDSALYLCASSSSGFSYEQYFGPGTRLTVT.

There are many counts of this clonotype. The J gene is TRBJ2-7, the V gene TRBV12-3 or TRBV12-4; a possible D gene is TRBD1 (6 bases). Trimming took 0 bases from V and 2 from J, leaving 8 bases between them. CDR3 length equals 14 residues. CDR3 nucleotides: TGTGCCAGCAGTTTAGCCGCAGGGGCCTACGAGCAGTACTTC. It is translated as CASSLAAGAYEQYF.

This clonotype was seen a handful of times. The chain has TRBV7-9 and TRBJ2-7; D remains ambiguous. This CDR3 comprises 12 residues. V lost 0 bases to trimming and J lost 5 bases, with 5 bases between them. Germline assignment: CDR1 SEHNR and CDR2 FQNEAQ (reference sequence). The CDR3 protein is CASSLAWNEQYF. The CDR3 nucleotides are TGTGCCAGCAGCTTAGCTTGGAACGAGCAGTACTTC.

This clonotype was observed many times. J is TRBJ2-1 and V is TRBV5-1; TRBD2 might be the D (5 bases). Trimming took off 3 bases at V and 5 bases at J, with 21 bases between the two ends. This CDR3 contains 17 residues. The V gene's germline CDR1 is SGHRS and CDR2 YFSETQ. DNA of the CDR3: TGCGCCAGCAGCTCGCAAGCGGTCCTAGACGTGGACAATGAGCAGTTCTTC. It codes for CASSSQAVLDVDNEQFF.